One and the same sample provided the 5 T cell receptor beta chains below, sequenced in a study of Ad26.COV2.S vaccination and SARS-CoV-2 variants. Noted treatment: roughly 19 received Ad26.COV2.S at low or high dose, single or two shots; about 5 received placebo; per-sample allocation not given. Specimens were obtained on day 63 following the first vaccine or placebo injection. Assay used: immunoSEQ multiplex PCR; TCRdb lists only in-frame clones, some missing. The sample records about 350,000 clones, more than 75% being singletons. Material: peripheral blood, obtained in a trial of Ad26.COV2.S vaccine versus placebo. These receptors all come from a person aged 18-60 years who received the Ad26.COV2.S COVID-19 vaccine or a placebo.

The chain recombines TRBV6-1 with TRBJ1-1; D perhaps matches TRBD1 (6 bases). This CDR3 has 17 amino acids. The V end was cut by 4 bases, the J end by 0 bases, with 18 bases between. Germline loops: CDR1 MNHNS, CDR2 SASEGT. The CDR3 sequence is CASSANRAPIMNTEAFF. DNA of the CDR3: TGTGCCAGCAGTGCGAACAGGGCCCCTATCATGAACACTGAAGCTTTCTTT.

This clone has at least ten counts. This sequence joins TRBV11-2 and TRBJ2-1; D is tentatively TRBD1 or TRBD2 (6 bases each). The V gene's germline CDR1 is SGHAT and CDR2 FQNNGV. This CDR3 spans 16 amino acids. Between the trimmed V and J ends, which lost 5 bases and 3 bases, there was a span of 17 bases. CDR3 sequence (DNA): TGTGCCAGCAGCCCACGCGGGACAAGGAACTACAATGAGCAGTTCTTC. Its protein is CASSPRGTRNYNEQFF.

This chain connects TRBV5-4 to TRBJ2-7; 8 bases are a match to TRBD1. CDR3 size: 15 residues. Germline V lookup: CDR1 SGHNT, CDR2 YYREEE (reference sequence). V was clipped by 2 bases and J by 4 bases; unmatched bases: 8. The CDR3 loop is CASSLRQGSEYEQYF. The CDR3 nucleotides are TGTGCCAGCAGCTTAAGACAGGGGTCGGAGTACGAGCAGTACTTC.

This chain links TRBV7-2 with TRBJ2-5, with TRBD2 matching 12 bases. V trimming: 0 bases; J trimming: 4 bases; junction bases outside the gene matches: 3. The CDR3 covers 16 residues. Germline loops: CDR1 SGHTA, CDR2 FQGNSA. Written as DNA, the CDR3 is TGTGCCAGCAGCTTAGCGTCTAGCGGGGGGGCAGAGACCCAGTACTTC. It codes for CASSLASSGGAETQYF.

The rearrangement links TRBV25-1 to TRBJ2-7; 9 positions match TRBD1. From germline, CDR1 is MGHDK and CDR2 SYGVNS. Trimming cost V 1 base and J 5 bases; bases outside gene matches: 6. CDR3 length equals 15 residues. In DNA, the CDR3 is TGTGCCAGCAGTGAATCGGGGACAGGGTTCGACGAGCAGTACTTC. This sequence encodes CASSESGTGFDEQYF.